This TCR beta chain appears in the sequencing data of a study of T cell changes during pregnancy in multiple sclerosis. This CDR3 region has 13 residues. The J segment lost 6 bases and the V segment lost 7 bases, leaving 7 bases of the junction unmatched. CDR1 MNHEY and CDR2 SMNVEV come from the germline V gene (reference sequence). Libraries were prepared by immunoSEQ multiplex PCR; TCRdb keeps only in-frame clonotypes and omits some of them. The sample has nearly 110,000 clones, under 95% seen once. Sequencing used peripheral blood, obtained after pregnancy. The clonotype comes from a female donor with multiple sclerosis, enrolled in a pregnancy study. The chain links TRBV27 to TRBJ1-2, with 8 positions matching TRBD1. CDR3 sequence (DNA): TGTGCCAGCACCTCGGACAGGGCTAATGGCTACACCTTC. This sequence encodes CASTSDRANGYTF.